What follows is one T cell receptor (beta chain) and its context. The sample is drawn from a study of patients and donors after allogeneic stem cell transplantation. TCRdb called the RT-PCR reads again in MiXCR, with one record for every CDR3 protein. The table has 400,000 to 500,000 distinct CDR3 sequences, 16% seen once; the top ten hold roughly 7%. Germline V gene lookup returns CDR1 KGHSH and CDR2 LQKENI. The V end lost 4 bases, the J end lost 5 bases, and 13 bases lay between the germline ends. This CDR3 has 14 amino acids. The chain carries TRBV18 and TRBJ2-3; no firm D call. Sequencing was done on a sample of blood, either unsorted or a sorted T cell fraction (not recorded which). The TCR originated in a human donor who was either an allogeneic HSCT recipient or a stem cell or donor lymphocyte infusion donor (not recorded which). It is not recorded whose cells these are; they may come from a transplant donor. This chain's CDR3 is CASSLSLTRDTQYF. The CDR3 coding sequence is TGTGCCAGCTCACTTTCCCTCACGCGAGATACGCAGTATTTT.